This passage covers 20 T cell receptor beta chains from one sample sequenced in a study of blood T cells in healthy people across ages. With a J-beta primer mix and a sample-barcoded 5' primer, a second PCR ran about 7 to 12 cycles. Via MiXCR, TCRdb re-called the 5' RACE reads, giving one row per CDR3 protein. The sample has about 720,000 distinct CDR3 sequences; approximately 22% are singletons. Material for sequencing was blood. These receptors were collected from a man between 65 and 79 years old in good health.

Note on this clonotype: Compared with germline, one end of the junction differs, possibly owing to a read error. The rearrangement links TRBV5-1 to TRBJ2-7; D might be TRBD1 (5 bases). The end of the DNA is better explained by TRBJ2-1, so the J call may be wrong. Germline V CDR1 and CDR2: SGHRS, YFSETQ. CDR3 length: 16 amino acids. The CDR3 sequence: CAGSLQGRVSYNEQFF. CDR3 coding DNA: TGCGCCGGCAGCTTGCAGGGCAGGGTCTCCTACAATGAGCAGTTCTTC.

This clonotype occurred a few times. This rearrangement joins TRBV28 to TRBJ1-1; TRBD1 aligns across 7 bases. V dropped 6 bases and J dropped 4; count of bases not matched to a gene: 11. The CDR3 has 15 residues. In germline, CDR1 is MDHEN, CDR2 SYDVKM. CDR3 protein: CASSYPRQGATEAFF. CDR3 sequence (DNA): TGTGCCAGCAGCTACCCGAGACAGGGTGCCACTGAAGCTTTCTTT.

This clonotype was seen a few times. The V call is TRBV5-1, the J call TRBJ1-1, with D unresolved. CDR3 length: 14 amino acids. Germline CDR1 is SGHRS and CDR2 is YFSETQ. With 4 bases removed from V and 0 bases from J, the gap between germline ends came to 10 bases. As DNA, the CDR3 is TGCGCCAGCAGCCTGACGGAGATGAACACTGAAGCTTTCTTT. It is translated as CASSLTEMNTEAFF.

To note about this clonotype: Lacking the conserved final phenylalanine or tryptophan, this CDR3 likely reflects a read error. The chain employs TRBV6-6 and TRBJ2-6, with no clear D. The CDR3 is made up of 13 amino acids. Germline V CDR1 and CDR2: MNHNY, SVGAGI (reference sequence). Trimming took off 5 bases at V and 3 bases at J, with 5 bases between the two ends. The CDR3 nucleotides read TGTGCCAGCAGTATTCTTGGGGCCAACGTCCTGACTTCC. Residues: CASSILGANVLTS.

The chain has TRBV20-1 and TRBJ1-5, with 9 nucleotides matching TRBD1. Germline-derived CDR1 and CDR2 are DFQATT and SNEGSKA (reference sequence). The V gene end was trimmed by 0 bases and the J gene end by 6 bases; junction bases not matched to a gene: 6. The CDR3 consists of 15 residues. The DNA for the CDR3 is TGCAGTGCTAGAGATTGGGGACAGGGTTTTCAGCCCCAGCATTTT. This sequence encodes CSARDWGQGFQPQHF.

The sample holds one count of this clonotype. J is TRBJ1-2 and V is TRBV5-4; possible D gene TRBD1, 6 bases. There are 14 residues in the CDR3. V was trimmed by 7 bases and J by 3 bases, leaving 16 bases between them. In germline, CDR1 is SGHNT, CDR2 YYREEE (reference sequence). CDR3: CASGRQAGDYGYTF. The CDR3 DNA reads TGTGCCAGCGGACGACAGGCCGGGGACTATGGCTACACCTTC.

The rearrangement links TRBV20-1 to TRBJ1-2; possibly TRBD1 for D (5 bases). The V and J ends lost 2 bases and 0 bases respectively, with 10 bases between them. This CDR3 is 14 amino acids long. Germline V CDR1 and CDR2: DFQATT, SNEGSKA (reference sequence). Here the CDR3 DNA reads TGCAGTGCTAGAAACACAGGAACTAACTATGGCTACACCTTC. Translated: CSARNTGTNYGYTF.

There are a few counts of this clonotype. This sequence joins TRBV6-6 and TRBJ1-2; 9 nucleotides agree with TRBD1. The germline CDR1 and CDR2 sequences are MNHNY and SVGAGI (reference sequence). The V segment lost 6 bases and the J segment 6 bases; nucleotides outside the gene matches: 8. The CDR3 contains 14 residues. CDR3 in amino acids: CASSTGTGYDGYTF. Written as DNA, the CDR3 is TGTGCCAGCAGCACCGGGACAGGGTATGATGGCTACACCTTC.

The chain employs TRBV29-1 and TRBJ1-1; D is ambiguous. Germline V gives CDR1 SQVTM, CDR2 ANQGSEA. Deletions cut 6 bases from V and 10 bases from J, with 15 bases between. The CDR3 length is 11 residues. In DNA, the CDR3 is TGCAGCGTCGCCCGACCGTCTGGAGCTTTCTTT. This translates into CSVARPSGAFF. The variable domain in full, with the rest retrieved from reference TRBV29-1 and TRBJ1-1, is SAVISQKPSRDICQRGTSLTIQCQVDSQVTMMFWYRQQPGQSLTLIATANQGSEATYESGFVIDKFPISRPNLTFSTLTVSNMSPEDSSIYLCSVARPSGAFFGQGTRLTVV.

Worth noting for this clonotype: A read error is possible here, since a much larger clone lies one base away. The genes are TRBV5-1 and TRBJ1-4; TRBD1 matches at 8 bases. J lost 7 bases, V lost 4 bases, and 9 bases had no gene match. Per germline, CDR1 SGHRS and CDR2 YFSETQ. The CDR3 totals 15 residues. As DNA, the CDR3 is TGCGCCAGCAGCGTCCAGGCCGGGACAGGTGAAAAACTGTTTTTT. It encodes CASSVQAGTGEKLFF.

The CDR3 region is CASSQVVRGLEETQYF. As DNA, the CDR3 is TGCGCCAGCAGCCAAGTTGTCAGGGGTTTGGAAGAGACCCAGTACTTC. The chain has TRBV4-1 and TRBJ2-5, with a possible D match to TRBD1 (6 bases). Germline CDR1 reads MGHRA; CDR2 reads YSYEKL. Deletions cut 1 base from V and 3 bases from J, with 15 bases between. The CDR3 has 16 amino acids.

Comments on this clonotype: One end of the junction does not line up with germline, which may come from a read error. The chain joins TRBV18 to TRBJ2-2; 14 nucleotides align to TRBD2. This CDR3 spans 19 amino acids. Germline V lookup: CDR1 KGHSH, CDR2 LQKENI. Written as DNA, the CDR3 is TGTGCCAGCTCCGTGGGACTAGCGGGAGCCAGAGCGAACACCGGGGAGCTGCTTTTT. This codes for CASSVGLAGARANTGELLF.

This clonotype has only a few counts. The V call is TRBV7-6, the J call TRBJ2-1, with D possibly matching TRBD1 (6 bases). V lost 0 bases to trimming and J lost 2 bases, with 14 bases between them. There are 17 residues in the CDR3. The germline gives CDR1 SGHVS, CDR2 FNYEAQ. The CDR3 DNA follows: TGTGCCAGCAGCTTAGCTTCGGGCAGACAGGCCTACAATGAGCAGTTCTTC. Its translation: CASSLASGRQAYNEQFF.

The V call is TRBV20-1, the J call TRBJ2-3, with 10 bases fitting TRBD2. Germline lookup yields CDR1 DFQATT and CDR2 SNEGSKA (reference sequence). The length of the CDR3 is 19 residues. The trim removed 2 bases at V and 2 bases at J, leaving 16 bases unmatched. CDR3 residues: CSARTDGDRLAGPTDTQYF. CDR3 nucleotides: TGCAGTGCTAGAACCGACGGGGATCGACTAGCGGGCCCCACAGATACGCAGTATTTT.

The chain couples TRBV4-3 to TRBJ2-3, with D hard to call. The CDR3 is 14 residues long. Per the germline V gene, CDR1 is LGHNA and CDR2 is YSLEER. The V end was cut by 4 bases, the J end by 1 base, with 9 bases between. The CDR3 region has the DNA TGCGCCAGCAGCCCGTTAGTCGGCACAGATACGCAGTATTTT. Encoded protein: CASSPLVGTDTQYF.

This clonotype has only a few counts. One end of the junction does not line up with germline, which may come from a read error. The V call is TRBV29-1, the J call TRBJ2-3; the D gene is possibly TRBD1 (7 bases). Germline V gene sequence: CDR1 SQVTM, CDR2 ANQGSEA. The CDR3 is made up of 14 amino acids. The CDR3: CSVDPGGGTDTQYF. CDR3 DNA sequence: TGCAGCGTTGACCCAGGGGGAGGCACTGATACGCAGTATTTT.

The gene calls are TRBV2 and TRBJ2-4; no definite D call. Trimming removed 7 bases at V and 0 bases at J, with 13 bases between. The CDR3 sequence is 15 residues long. CDR1 is SNHLY and CDR2 is FYNNEI in the germline V gene. This CDR3 is CASNIDPVAKNIQYF. DNA of the CDR3: TGTGCCAGCAATATTGACCCGGTAGCCAAAAACATTCAGTACTTC.

This sequence joins TRBV7-8 and TRBJ2-1; no clear D gene. Deletions cut 1 base from V and 4 bases from J, with 17 bases between. CDR3 size: 17 residues. The V gene's germline CDR1 is SGHVS and CDR2 FQNEAQ. This chain's CDR3 is CASSLDVFRTGYNEQFF. CDR3 nucleotide sequence: TGTGCCAGCAGCTTAGATGTCTTCCGGACCGGATACAATGAGCAGTTCTTC.

This chain links TRBV14 with TRBJ1-2; the D is unclear. V was pared by 6 bases and J by 1 base, with 12 bases between. The CDR3 has 14 residues. CDR1 and CDR2 (germline): SGHDN, FVKESK. CDR3 region: CASSLRNYNYGYTF. CDR3 sequence (DNA): TGTGCCAGCAGTCTACGGAATTATAACTATGGCTACACCTTC.

This clonotype has a handful of counts. The chain couples TRBV3-1 to TRBJ2-4, with D possibly being TRBD1 or TRBD2 (5 bases each). In germline, CDR1 is LGHDT, CDR2 YNNKEL (reference sequence). The CDR3 sequence is 15 residues long. V lost 5 bases and J 3 bases, leaving 14 bases between the germline ends. The CDR3 bases are TGTGCCAGCAGCTCCCGGGTGGGGGTCAAAAACATTCAGTACTTC. This sequence encodes CASSSRVGVKNIQYF.